This T cell receptor (beta chain) was captured in a study of cytotoxic CD8 clonotypes in ibrutinib-treated CLL. Study-wide context: Across the patients, roughly 10 were relapsed/refractory, 15 treatment-naive and approximately 17 IGHV unmutated. Among the samples, the mean was about 260,000 productive templates and tens of thousands of productive rearrangements. General observations from the study: Clonality measured at baseline exceeded age-matched healthy donors, tracking circulating CD8+ T-cell counts.

The data were produced by immunoSEQ multiplex PCR, yet TCRdb's version contains in-frame clones alone and is incomplete. The sample includes about 36,000 clones, over 55% of them seen just once. Germline V gives CDR1 LNHDA, CDR2 SQIVND (reference sequence). The CDR3 length is 13 residues. Trimming stripped 6 bases from V and 1 base from J, with 9 bases between. This clone was recorded a few times. Its antigen is unknown. Extraction of roughly 2 micrograms of genomic DNA from cryopreserved PBMCs supplied material for TCR beta libraries. This material consisted of PBMCs, taken at disease progression, from a patient treated with ibrutinib. The rearrangement links TRBV19 to TRBJ1-1; no clear D gene. The clonotype comes from a human donor with chronic lymphocytic leukemia. CDR3 region: CASSNKPNTEAFF. The DNA of the CDR3 is TGTGCCAGTAGCAACAAACCGAACACTGAAGCTTTCTTT.